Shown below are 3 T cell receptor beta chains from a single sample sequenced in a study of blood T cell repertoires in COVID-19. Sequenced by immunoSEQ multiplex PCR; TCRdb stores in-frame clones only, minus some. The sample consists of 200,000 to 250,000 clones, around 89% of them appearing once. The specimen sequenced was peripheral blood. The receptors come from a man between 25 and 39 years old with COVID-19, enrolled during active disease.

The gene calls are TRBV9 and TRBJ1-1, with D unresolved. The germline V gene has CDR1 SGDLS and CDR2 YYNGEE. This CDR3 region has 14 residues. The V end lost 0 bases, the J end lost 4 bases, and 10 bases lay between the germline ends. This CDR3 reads CASSVGPRGTEAFF. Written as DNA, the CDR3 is TGTGCCAGCAGCGTAGGTCCCCGGGGCACTGAAGCTTTCTTT.

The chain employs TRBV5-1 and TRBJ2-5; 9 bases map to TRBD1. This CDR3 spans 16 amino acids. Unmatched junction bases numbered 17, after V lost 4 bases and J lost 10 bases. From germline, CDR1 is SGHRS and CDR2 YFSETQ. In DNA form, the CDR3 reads TGCGCCAGCAGCCGCAGGGACAGGGTGGAATCGGGGGACCAGTACTTC. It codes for CASSRRDRVESGDQYF.

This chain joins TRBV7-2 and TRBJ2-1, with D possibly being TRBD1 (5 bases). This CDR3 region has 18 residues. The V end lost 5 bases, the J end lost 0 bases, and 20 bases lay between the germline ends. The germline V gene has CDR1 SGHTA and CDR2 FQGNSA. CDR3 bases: TGTGCCAGCAGCCCAGGGATCGGACCCCAAAGCTCCTACAATGAGCAGTTCTTC. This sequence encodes CASSPGIGPQSSYNEQFF.